This T cell receptor beta chain appears in the sequencing data of a study of graft-versus-host responses after intestinal transplantation. CDR3 length: 16 residues. Germline V gene data show CDR1 as MNHEY and CDR2 as SMNVEV (reference sequence). V was cut by 5 bases and J by 11 bases, with 25 bases left in between. Sequenced by immunoSEQ multiplex PCR; TCRdb stores in-frame clones only, minus some. The table includes over 7,500 clones, approximately 74% detected once. Processing was applied to graft tissue in order to liberate intraepithelial and lamina propria lymphocytes. This TCR was sampled from a human patient who received an intestinal transplant, so some T cells may come from the graft donor. Sample: ileum tissue, taken 450 to 480 days after transplant. V and J are TRBV27 and TRBJ2-4, with D possibly being TRBD1 or TRBD2 (5 bases each). The CDR3 reads CASSRQGEWRPKVQYF. Written as DNA, the CDR3 is TGTGCCAGCAGTCGGCAAGGGGAGTGGCGGCCTAAGGTTCAGTACTTC.